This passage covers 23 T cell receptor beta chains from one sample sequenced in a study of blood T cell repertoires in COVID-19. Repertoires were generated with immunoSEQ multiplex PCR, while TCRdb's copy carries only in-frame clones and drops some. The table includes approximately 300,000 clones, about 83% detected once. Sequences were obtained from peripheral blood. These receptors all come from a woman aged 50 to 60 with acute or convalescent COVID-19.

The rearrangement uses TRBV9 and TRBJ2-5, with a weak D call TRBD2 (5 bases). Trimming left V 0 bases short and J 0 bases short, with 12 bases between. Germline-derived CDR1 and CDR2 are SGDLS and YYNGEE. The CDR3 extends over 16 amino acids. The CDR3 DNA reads TGTGCCAGCAGCGTAGGTGGTAGCGAAAACCAAGAGACCCAGTACTTC. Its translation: CASSVGGSENQETQYF.

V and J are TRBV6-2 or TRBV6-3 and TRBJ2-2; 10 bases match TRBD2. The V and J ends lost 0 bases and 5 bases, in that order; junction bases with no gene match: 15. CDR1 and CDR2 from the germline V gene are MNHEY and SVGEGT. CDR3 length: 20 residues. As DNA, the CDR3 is TGTGCCAGCAGTTACTCTGGTAGCGGGAGGACCCCCGGGGATACCGGGGAGCTGTTTTTT. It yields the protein CASSYSGSGRTPGDTGELFF.

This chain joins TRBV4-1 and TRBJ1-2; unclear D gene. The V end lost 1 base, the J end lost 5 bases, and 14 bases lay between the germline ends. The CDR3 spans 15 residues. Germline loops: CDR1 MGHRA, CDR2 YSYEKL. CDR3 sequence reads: CASSQATELRYGYTF. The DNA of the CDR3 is TGCGCCAGCAGCCAAGCAACAGAACTTAGGTATGGCTACACCTTC.

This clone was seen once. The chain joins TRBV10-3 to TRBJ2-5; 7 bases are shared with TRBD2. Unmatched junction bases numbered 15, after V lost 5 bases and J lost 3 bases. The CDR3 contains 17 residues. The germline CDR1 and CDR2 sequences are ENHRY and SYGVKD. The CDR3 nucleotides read TGTGCCATCAGTCCCTCGGGGGGTAGCGAGACAAAAGAGACCCAGTACTTC. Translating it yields CAISPSGGSETKETQYF.

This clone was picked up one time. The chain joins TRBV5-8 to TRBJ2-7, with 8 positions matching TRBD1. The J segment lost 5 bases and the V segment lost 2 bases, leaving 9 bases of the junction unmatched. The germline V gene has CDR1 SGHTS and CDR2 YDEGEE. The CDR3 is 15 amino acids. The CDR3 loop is CASSFLQGALDEQYV. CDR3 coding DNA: TGTGCCAGCAGCTTTTTGCAGGGGGCTCTCGACGAGCAGTACGTC.

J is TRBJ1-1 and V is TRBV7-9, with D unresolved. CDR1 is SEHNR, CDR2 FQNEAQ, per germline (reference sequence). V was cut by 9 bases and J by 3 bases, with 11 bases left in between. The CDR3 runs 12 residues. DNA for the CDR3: TGTGCCAGAAGCCCGGTGGACACTGAAGCTTTCTTT. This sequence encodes CARSPVDTEAFF.

DNA for the CDR3: TGTGCCAGCAGTGGGCCGGGACTCGACGAGCAGTACTTC. Translating gives CASSGPGLDEQYF. The chain joins TRBV2 to TRBJ2-7; tentative D call: TRBD2 (6 bases). With 4 bases removed from V and 5 bases from J, the gap between germline ends came to 12 bases. The CDR3 is made up of 13 amino acids. Per germline, CDR1 SNHLY and CDR2 FYNNEI.

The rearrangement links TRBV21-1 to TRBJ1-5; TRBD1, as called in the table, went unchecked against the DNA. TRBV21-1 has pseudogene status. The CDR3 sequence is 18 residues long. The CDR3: CASSKGGRQGVVEQPQHF. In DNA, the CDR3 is TGTGCCAGCAGCAAAGGGGGGCGGCAGGGGGTTGTGGAACAGCCCCAGCATTTT.

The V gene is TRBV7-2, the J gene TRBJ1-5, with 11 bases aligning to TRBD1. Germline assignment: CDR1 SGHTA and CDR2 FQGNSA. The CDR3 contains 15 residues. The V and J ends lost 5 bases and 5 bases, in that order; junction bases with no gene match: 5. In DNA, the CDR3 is TGTGCCAGCAGCGCCAGGGACAGGGGGGATCAGCCCCAGCATTTT. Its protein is CASSARDRGDQPQHF. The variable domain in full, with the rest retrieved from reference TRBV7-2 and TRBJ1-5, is GAGVSQSPSNKVTEKGKDVELRCDPISGHTALYWYRQSLGQGLEFLIYFQGNSAPDKSGLPSDRFSAERTGGSVSTLTIQRTQQEDSAVYLCASSARDRGDQPQHFGDGTRLSIL.

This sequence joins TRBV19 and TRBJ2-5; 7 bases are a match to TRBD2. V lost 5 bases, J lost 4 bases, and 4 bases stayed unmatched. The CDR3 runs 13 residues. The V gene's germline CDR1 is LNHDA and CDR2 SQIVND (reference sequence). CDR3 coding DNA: TGTGCCAGTAGTTCTAGCGGTGGAGAGACCCAGTACTTC. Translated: CASSSSGGETQYF.

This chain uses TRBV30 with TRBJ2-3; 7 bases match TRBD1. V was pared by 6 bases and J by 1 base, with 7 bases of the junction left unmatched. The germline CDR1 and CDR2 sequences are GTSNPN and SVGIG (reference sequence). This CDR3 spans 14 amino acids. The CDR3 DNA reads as TGTGCCTGCCCCGGGACAGTTGGCACAGATACGCAGTATTTT. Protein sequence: CACPGTVGTDTQYF.

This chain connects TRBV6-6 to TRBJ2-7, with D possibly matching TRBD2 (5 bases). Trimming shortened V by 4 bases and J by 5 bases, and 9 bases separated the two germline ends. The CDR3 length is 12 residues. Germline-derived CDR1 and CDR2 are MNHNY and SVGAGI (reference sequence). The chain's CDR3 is CASSFVGDEQYV. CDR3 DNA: TGTGCCAGCAGTTTCGTGGGAGACGAGCAGTACGTC.

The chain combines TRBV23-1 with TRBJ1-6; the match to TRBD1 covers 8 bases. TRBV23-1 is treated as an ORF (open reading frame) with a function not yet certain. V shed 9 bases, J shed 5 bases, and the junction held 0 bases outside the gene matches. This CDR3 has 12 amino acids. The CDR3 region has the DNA TGCGCCAGGGGACAGGATAATTCACCCCTCCACTTT. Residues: CARGQDNSPLHF.

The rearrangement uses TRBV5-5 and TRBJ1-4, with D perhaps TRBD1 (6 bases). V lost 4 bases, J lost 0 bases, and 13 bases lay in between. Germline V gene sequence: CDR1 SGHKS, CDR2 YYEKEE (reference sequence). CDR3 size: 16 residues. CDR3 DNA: TGTGCCAGCAGCCCAGGGGCAGACGCAACTAATGAAAAACTGTTTTTT. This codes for CASSPGADATNEKLFF.

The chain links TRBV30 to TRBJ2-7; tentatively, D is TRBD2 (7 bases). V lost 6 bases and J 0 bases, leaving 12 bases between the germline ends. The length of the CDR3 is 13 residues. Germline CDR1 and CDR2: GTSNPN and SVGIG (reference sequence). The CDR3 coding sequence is TGTGCCTGCGGGGGGCTTAGCTCCTACGAGCAGTACGTC. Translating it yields CACGGLSSYEQYV.

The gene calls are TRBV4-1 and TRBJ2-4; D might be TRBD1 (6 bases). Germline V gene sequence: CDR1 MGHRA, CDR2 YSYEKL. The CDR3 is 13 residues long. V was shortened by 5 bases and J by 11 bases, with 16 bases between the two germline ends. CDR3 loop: CASSSPGRGVQYF. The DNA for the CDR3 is TGCGCCAGCAGCTCACCGGGCAGGGGCGTTCAGTACTTC.

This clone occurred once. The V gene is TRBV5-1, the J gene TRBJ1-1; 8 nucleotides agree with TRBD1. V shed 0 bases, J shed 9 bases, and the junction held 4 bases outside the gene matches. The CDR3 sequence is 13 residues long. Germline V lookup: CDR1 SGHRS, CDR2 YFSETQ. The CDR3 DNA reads TGCGCCAGCAGCTTGGATCAGGGGGCACAAGCTTTCTTT. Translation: CASSLDQGAQAFF.

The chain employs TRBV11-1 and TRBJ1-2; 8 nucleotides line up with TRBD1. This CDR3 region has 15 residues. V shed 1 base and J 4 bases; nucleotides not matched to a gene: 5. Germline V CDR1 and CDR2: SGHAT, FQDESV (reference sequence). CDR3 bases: TGTGCCAGCAGCTTAGGGACAGGGAGAGGCTATGGCTACACCTTC. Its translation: CASSLGTGRGYGYTF.

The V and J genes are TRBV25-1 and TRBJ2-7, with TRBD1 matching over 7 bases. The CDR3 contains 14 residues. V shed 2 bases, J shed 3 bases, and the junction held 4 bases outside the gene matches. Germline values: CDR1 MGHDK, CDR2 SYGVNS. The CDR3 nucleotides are TGTGCCAGCAGTGAACCGACAGGGAGCTACGAGCAGTACTTC. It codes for CASSEPTGSYEQYF.

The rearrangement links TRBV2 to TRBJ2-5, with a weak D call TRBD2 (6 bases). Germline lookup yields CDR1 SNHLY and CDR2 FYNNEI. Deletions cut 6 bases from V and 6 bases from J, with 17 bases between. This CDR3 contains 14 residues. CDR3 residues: CASRAYEGGKTQYF. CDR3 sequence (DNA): TGTGCCAGCAGAGCATATGAGGGAGGAAAGACCCAGTACTTC.

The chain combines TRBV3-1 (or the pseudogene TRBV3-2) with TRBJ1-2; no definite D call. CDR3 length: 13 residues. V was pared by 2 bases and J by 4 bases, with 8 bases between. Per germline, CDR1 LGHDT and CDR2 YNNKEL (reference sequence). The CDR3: CASSQQQPYGYTF. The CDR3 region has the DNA TGTGCCAGCAGCCAACAACAGCCCTATGGCTACACCTTC.

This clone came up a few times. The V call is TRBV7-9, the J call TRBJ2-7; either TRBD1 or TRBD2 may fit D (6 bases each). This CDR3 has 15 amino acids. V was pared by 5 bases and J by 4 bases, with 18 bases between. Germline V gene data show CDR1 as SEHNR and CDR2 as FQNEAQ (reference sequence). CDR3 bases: TGTGCCAGCAGCAGGGGGGATCAGGGCATTTACGAGCAGTACGTC. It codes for CASSRGDQGIYEQYV.

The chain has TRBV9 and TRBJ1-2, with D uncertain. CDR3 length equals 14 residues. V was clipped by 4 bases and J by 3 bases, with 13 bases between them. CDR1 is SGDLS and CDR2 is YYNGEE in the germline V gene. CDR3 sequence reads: CASSPQRGYYGYTF. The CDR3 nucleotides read TGTGCCAGCAGCCCGCAGAGAGGATACTATGGCTACACCTTC.